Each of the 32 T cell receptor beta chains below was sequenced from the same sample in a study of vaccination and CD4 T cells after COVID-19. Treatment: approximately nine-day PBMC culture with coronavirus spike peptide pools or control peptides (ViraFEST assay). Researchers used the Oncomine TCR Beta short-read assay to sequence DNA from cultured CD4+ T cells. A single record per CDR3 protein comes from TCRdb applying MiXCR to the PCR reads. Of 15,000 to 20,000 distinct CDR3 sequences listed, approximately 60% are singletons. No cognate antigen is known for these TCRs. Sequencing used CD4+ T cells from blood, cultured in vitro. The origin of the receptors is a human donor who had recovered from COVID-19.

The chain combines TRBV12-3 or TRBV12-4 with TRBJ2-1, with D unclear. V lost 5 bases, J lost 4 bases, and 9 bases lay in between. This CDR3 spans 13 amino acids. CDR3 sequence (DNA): TGTGCCAGCAGTGGCGGACCTTACAATGAGCAGTTCTTC. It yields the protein CASSGGPYNEQFF.

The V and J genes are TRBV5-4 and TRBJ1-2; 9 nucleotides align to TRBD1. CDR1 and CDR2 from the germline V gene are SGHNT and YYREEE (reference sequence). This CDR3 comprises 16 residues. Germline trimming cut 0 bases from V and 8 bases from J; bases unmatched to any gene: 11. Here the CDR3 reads CASSLGDRAVRGGYTF. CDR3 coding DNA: TGTGCCAGCAGCTTGGGGGACAGGGCCGTCCGGGGCGGCTACACCTTC.

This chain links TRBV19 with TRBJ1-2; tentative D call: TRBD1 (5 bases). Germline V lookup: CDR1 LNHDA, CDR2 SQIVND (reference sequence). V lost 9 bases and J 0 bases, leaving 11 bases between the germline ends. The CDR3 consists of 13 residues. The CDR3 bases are TGTGCCAGCGTCAGGGCTCCTAACTATGGCTACACCTTC. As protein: CASVRAPNYGYTF.

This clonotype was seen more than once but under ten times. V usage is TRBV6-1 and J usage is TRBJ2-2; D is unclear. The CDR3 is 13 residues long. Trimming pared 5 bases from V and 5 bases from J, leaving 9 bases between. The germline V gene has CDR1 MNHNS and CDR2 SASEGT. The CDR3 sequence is CASSKDGTGELFF. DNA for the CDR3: TGTGCCAGCAGTAAGGACGGGACCGGGGAGCTGTTTTTT.

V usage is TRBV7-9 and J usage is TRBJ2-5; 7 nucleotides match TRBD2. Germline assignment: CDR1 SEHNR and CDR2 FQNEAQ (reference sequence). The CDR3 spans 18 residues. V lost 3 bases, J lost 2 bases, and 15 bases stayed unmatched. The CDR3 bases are TGTGCCAGCAGCTTGGGAATTGGAGGGAGGGGTCCTCAAGAGACCCAGTACTTC. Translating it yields CASSLGIGGRGPQETQYF. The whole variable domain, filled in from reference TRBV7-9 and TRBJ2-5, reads DTGVSQNPRHKITKRGQNVTFRCDPISEHNRLYWYRQTLGQGPEFLTYFQNEAQLEKSRLLSDRFSAERPKGSFSTLEIQRTEQGDSAMYLCASSLGIGGRGPQETQYFGPGTRLLVL.

The CDR3, as DNA: TGTGCCAGCAGCCCGGGACAGGGGAACTATGGCTACACCTTC. The encoded protein is CASSPGQGNYGYTF. This chain uses TRBV3-1 with TRBJ1-2; 10 positions agree with TRBD1. Unmatched junction bases numbered 1, after V lost 4 bases and J lost 2 bases. This CDR3 comprises 14 residues. Germline V CDR1 and CDR2: LGHDT, YNNKEL (reference sequence).

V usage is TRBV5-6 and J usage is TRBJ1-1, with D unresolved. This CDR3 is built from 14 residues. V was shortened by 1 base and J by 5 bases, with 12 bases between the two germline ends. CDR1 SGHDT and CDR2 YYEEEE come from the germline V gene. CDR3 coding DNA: TGTGCCAGCAGCTTGTTCGGCGGGATTACTGAAGCTTTCTTT. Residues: CASSLFGGITEAFF.

The CDR3 protein is CASSLEFVSGYTF. The CDR3 bases are TGTGCCAGCAGCTTAGAATTCGTTTCTGGCTACACCTTC. The chain is built from TRBV7-8 and TRBJ1-2; D unresolved. CDR3 length equals 13 residues. Germline V gene sequence: CDR1 SGHVS, CDR2 FQNEAQ. The V and J ends lost 1 base and 7 bases respectively, with 10 bases between them.

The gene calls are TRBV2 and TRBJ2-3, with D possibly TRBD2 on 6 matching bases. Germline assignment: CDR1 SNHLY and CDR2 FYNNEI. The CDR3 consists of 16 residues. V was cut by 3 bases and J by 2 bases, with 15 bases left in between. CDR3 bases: TGTGCCAGCAGTGATAATAGCGGACCAACCACAGATACGCAGTATTTT. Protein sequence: CASSDNSGPTTDTQYF. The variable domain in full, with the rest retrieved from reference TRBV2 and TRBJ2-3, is EPEVTQTPSHQVTQMGQEVILRCVPISNHLYFYWYRQILGQKVEFLVSFYNNEISEKSEIFDDQFSVERPDGSNFTLKIRSTKLEDSAMYFCASSDNSGPTTDTQYFGPGTRLTVL.

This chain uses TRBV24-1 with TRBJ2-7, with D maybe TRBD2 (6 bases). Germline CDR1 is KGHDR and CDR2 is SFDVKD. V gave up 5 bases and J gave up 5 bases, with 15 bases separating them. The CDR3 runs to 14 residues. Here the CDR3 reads CATSGRDLLDEQYF. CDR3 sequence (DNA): TGTGCCACCAGTGGGAGGGACCTCCTGGACGAGCAGTACTTC.

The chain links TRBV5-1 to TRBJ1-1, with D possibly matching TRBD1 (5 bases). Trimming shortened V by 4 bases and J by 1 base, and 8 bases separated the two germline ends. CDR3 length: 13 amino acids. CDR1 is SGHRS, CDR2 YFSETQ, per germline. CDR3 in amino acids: CASSIQGNTEAFF. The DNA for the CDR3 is TGCGCCAGCAGCATCCAGGGGAACACTGAAGCTTTCTTT.

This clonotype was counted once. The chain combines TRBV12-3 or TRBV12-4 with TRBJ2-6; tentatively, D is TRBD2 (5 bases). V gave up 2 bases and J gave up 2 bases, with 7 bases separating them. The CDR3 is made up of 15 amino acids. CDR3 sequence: CASSLRGAGANVLTF. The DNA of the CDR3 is TGTGCCAGCAGTTTACGGGGAGCTGGGGCCAACGTCCTGACTTTC.

The CDR3 protein is CATSRGHQPQHF. CDR3 nucleotides: TGTGCCACCAGCAGAGGTCATCAGCCCCAGCATTTT. The chain joins TRBV15 to TRBJ1-5; D not certain. This CDR3 comprises 12 residues. Germline CDR1 and CDR2: LNHNV and YYDKDF (reference sequence). The V gene lost 1 base and the J gene lost 5 bases, with 3 bases spanning the gap.

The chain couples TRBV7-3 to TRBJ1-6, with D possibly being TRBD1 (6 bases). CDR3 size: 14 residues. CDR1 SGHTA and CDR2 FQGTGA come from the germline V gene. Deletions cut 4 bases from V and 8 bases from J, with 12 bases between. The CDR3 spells CASSSGAGYSPLHF. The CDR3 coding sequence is TGTGCCAGCAGCTCAGGGGCAGGGTATTCACCCCTCCACTTT.

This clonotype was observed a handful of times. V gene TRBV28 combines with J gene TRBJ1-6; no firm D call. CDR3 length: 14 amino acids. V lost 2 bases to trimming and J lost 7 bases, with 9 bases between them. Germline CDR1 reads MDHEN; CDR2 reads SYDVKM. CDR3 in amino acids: CASSLGDRNSPLHF. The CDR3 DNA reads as TGTGCCAGCAGTTTAGGGGATCGGAATTCACCCCTCCACTTT.

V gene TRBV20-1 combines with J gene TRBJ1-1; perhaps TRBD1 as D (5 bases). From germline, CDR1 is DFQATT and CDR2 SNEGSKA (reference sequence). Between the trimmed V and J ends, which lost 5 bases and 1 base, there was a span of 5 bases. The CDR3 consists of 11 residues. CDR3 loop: CSADRNTEAFF. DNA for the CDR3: TGCAGTGCTGACAGGAACACTGAAGCTTTCTTT.

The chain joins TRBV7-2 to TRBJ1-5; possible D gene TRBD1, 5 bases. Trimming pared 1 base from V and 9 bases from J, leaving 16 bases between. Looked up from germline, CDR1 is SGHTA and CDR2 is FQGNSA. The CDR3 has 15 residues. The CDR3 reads CASSLDVGVERPQHF. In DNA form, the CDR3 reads TGTGCCAGCAGCTTAGACGTAGGGGTTGAGCGGCCCCAGCATTTT.

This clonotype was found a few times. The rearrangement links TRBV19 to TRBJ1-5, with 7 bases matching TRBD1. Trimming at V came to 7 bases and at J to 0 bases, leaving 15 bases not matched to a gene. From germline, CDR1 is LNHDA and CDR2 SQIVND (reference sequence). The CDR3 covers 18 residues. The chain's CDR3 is CASTTTYTGVYSNQPQHF. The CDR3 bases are TGTGCCAGTACCACGACATACACAGGGGTCTATAGCAATCAGCCCCAGCATTTT. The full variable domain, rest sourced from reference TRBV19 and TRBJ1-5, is DGGITQSPKYLFRKEGQNVTLSCEQNLNHDAMYWYRQDPGQGLRLIYYSQIVNDFQKGDIAEGYSVSREKKESFPLTVTSAQKNPTAFYLCASTTTYTGVYSNQPQHFGDGTRLSIL.

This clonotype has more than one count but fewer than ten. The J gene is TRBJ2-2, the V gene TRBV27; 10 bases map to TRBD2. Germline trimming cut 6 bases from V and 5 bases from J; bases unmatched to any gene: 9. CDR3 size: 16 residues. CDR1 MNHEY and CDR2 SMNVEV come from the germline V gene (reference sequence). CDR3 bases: TGTGCCAGCAGGCTTTCTGGGACTAGCGTTACCGGGGAGCTGTTTTTT. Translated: CASRLSGTSVTGELFF.

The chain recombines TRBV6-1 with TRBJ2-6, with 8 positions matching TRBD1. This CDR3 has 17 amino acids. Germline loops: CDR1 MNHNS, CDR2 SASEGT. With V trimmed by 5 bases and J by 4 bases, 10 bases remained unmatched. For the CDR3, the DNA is TGTGCCAGCAGTCGACAGGGGCAAGCGAGCGGGGCCAACGTCCTGACTTTC. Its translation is CASSRQGQASGANVLTF.

In DNA form, the CDR3 reads TGTGCCAGCAGGGCGACCGGGACAGGGAACACTGAAGCTTTCTTT. Translated: CASRATGTGNTEAFF. This chain joins TRBV12-3 or TRBV12-4 and TRBJ1-1; 8 bases fit TRBD1. The CDR3 runs 15 residues. V shed 6 bases and J 1 base; nucleotides not matched to a gene: 7.

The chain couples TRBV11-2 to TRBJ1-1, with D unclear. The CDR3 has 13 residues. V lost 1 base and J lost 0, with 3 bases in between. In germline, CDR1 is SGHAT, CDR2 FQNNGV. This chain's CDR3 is CASSLGMNTEAFF. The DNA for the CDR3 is TGTGCCAGCAGCTTAGGCATGAACACTGAAGCTTTCTTT.

CDR3 loop: CASIETGTVNYGYTF. The CDR3 nucleotides are TGTGCCAGCATCGAGACCGGGACAGTTAACTATGGCTACACCTTC. V usage is TRBV7-9 and J usage is TRBJ1-2; 7 bases match TRBD1. V was pared by 7 bases and J by 1 base, with 9 bases of the junction left unmatched. The CDR3 contains 15 residues. Germline loops: CDR1 SEHNR, CDR2 FQNEAQ (reference sequence).

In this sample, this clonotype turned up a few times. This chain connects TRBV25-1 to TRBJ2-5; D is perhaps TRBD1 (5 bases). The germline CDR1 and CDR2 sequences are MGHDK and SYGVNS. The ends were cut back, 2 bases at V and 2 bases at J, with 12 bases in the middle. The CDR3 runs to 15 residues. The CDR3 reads CASSEHRWGQETQYF. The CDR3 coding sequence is TGTGCCAGCAGTGAACACAGGTGGGGTCAAGAGACCCAGTACTTC.

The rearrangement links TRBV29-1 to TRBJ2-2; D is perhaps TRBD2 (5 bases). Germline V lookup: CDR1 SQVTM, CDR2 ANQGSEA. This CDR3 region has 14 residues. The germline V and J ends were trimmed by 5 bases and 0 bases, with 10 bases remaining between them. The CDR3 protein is CSVQARANTGELFF. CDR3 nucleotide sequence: TGCAGCGTTCAAGCGCGGGCGAACACCGGGGAGCTGTTTTTT.

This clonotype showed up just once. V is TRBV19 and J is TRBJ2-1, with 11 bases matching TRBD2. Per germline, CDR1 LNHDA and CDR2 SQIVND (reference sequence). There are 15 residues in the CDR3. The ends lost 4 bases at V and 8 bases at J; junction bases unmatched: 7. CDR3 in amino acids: CASSTSSGRSHEQFF. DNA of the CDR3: TGTGCCAGTAGTACGTCTAGCGGGAGGAGCCATGAGCAGTTCTTC.

The chain's CDR3 is CASTLGGRETQYF. Written as DNA, the CDR3 is TGTGCCAGCACTCTGGGGGGGAGGGAGACCCAGTACTTC. The V and J genes are TRBV7-2 and TRBJ2-5, with 7 bases that match TRBD2. Per the germline V gene, CDR1 is SGHTA and CDR2 is FQGNSA. The length of the CDR3 is 13 residues. The ends lost 7 bases at V and 5 bases at J; junction bases unmatched: 7.

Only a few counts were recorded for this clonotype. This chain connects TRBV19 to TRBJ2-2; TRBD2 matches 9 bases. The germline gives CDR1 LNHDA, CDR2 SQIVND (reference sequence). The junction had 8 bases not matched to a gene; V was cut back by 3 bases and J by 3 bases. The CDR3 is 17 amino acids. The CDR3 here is CASSIGRREGYTGELFF. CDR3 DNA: TGTGCCAGTAGTATCGGGAGGCGGGAGGGGTACACCGGGGAGCTGTTTTTT.

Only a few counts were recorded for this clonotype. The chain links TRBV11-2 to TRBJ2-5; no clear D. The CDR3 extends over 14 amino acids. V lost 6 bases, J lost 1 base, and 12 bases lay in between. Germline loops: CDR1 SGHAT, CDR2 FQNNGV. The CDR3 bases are TGTGCCAGCAGACTTCTAGGCCGCCAAGAGACCCAGTACTTC. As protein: CASRLLGRQETQYF.

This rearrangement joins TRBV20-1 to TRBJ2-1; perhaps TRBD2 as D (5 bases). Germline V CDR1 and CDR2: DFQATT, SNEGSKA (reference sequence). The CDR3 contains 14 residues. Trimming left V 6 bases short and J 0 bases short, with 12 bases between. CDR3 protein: CSARRGSSYNEQFF. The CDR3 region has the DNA TGCAGTGCGCGACGGGGAAGCTCCTACAATGAGCAGTTCTTC.

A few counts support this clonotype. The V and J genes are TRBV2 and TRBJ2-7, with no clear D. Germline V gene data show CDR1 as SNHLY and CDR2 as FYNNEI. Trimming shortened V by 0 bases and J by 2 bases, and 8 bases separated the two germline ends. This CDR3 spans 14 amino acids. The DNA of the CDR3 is TGTGCCAGCAGTGAAGCCGGTCCCCCCTACGAGCAGTACTTC. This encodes CASSEAGPPYEQYF.

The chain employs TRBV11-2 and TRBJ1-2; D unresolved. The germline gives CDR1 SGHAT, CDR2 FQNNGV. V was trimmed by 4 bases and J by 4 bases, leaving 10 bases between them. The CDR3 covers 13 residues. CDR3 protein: CASSSFRLYGYTF. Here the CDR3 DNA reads TGTGCCAGCAGCTCCTTTAGGCTCTATGGCTACACCTTC.